This TCR beta chain was recovered during a study of cytomegalovirus exposure and HLA in healthy donors. Trimming left V 7 bases short and J 6 bases short, with 13 bases between. The CDR3 consists of 11 residues. Germline V gene lookup returns CDR1 DFQATT and CDR2 SNEGSKA (reference sequence). PCR was performed using 60 Vbeta and 13 Jbeta primers. Produced via immunoSEQ multiplex PCR; TCRdb's table is partial and in-frame only. This sample has some 180,000 clones, with roughly 8.7% found just once. The clonotype originates from a woman aged 25 to 39 in good health and CMV-seropositive. This chain uses TRBV20-1 with TRBJ2-7, with D hard to call. Sequencing used PBMCs. CDR3 amino acids: CSGASMFEQYF. DNA for the CDR3: TGCAGTGGAGCATCAATGTTCGAGCAGTACTTC.